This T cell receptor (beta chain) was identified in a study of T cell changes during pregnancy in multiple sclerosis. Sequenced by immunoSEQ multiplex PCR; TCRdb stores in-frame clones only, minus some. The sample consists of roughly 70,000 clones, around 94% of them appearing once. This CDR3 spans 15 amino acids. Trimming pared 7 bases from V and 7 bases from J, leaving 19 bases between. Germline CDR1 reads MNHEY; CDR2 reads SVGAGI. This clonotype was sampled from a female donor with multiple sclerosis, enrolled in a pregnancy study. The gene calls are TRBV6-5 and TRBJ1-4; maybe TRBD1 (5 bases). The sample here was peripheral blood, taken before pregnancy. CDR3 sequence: CASIPPGEHGEKLFF. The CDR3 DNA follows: TGTGCCAGCATCCCACCGGGGGAACATGGTGAAAAACTGTTTTTT.